Listed here are 24 T cell receptor beta chains from one sample, sequenced in a study of regulatory T cells in long-lasting Graves disease. This sample's time point: newly diagnosed GD, antithyroid drugs for less than 3 months. Extracted PBMC RNA gave rise to the TCR library. CDR3-region Arm-PCR and iRepertoire HTBI primers produced the TCR beta libraries. TCRdb itself ran the multiplex PCR reads through MiXCR, one entry per CDR3 protein. The sample lists hundreds of thousands of distinct CDR3 sequences, roughly 16% seen once, with approximately 21% in the top ten. This material consisted of peripheral blood mononuclear cells (PBMCs), taken at new diagnosis, from a patient treated with antithyroid drugs. These receptor sequences come from a female donor with Graves disease.

This clonotype was detected ten times or more. At one of its ends the junction is not consistent with the germline gene, which may arise from a read error. The chain is built from TRBV12-3 or TRBV12-4 and TRBJ2-1; 8 bases line up with TRBD1. The CDR3 is 14 amino acids. The CDR3 DNA is TGTGCCAGCGCTGGGGGACAGGAGGCTAATGATCAGTTCTTC. Protein product: CASAGGQEANDQFF.

V is TRBV24-1 and J is TRBJ1-2, with D perhaps matching TRBD1 (5 bases). The length of the CDR3 is 13 residues. V was pared by 4 bases and J by 4 bases, with 9 bases between. Germline-derived CDR1 and CDR2 are KGHDR and SFDVKD. CDR3 in amino acids: CATSDQGAYGYTF. DNA of the CDR3: TGTGCCACCAGTGACCAGGGTGCCTATGGCTACACCTTC.

The chain couples TRBV18 to TRBJ2-4; 9 positions agree with TRBD1. V shed 4 bases, J shed 6 bases, and the junction held 7 bases outside the gene matches. CDR1 and CDR2 (germline): KGHSH, LQKENI. This CDR3 is 15 amino acids long. CDR3 bases: TGTGCCAGCTCACTCGATGGACAGGGGATAAACATTCAGTACTTC. Its protein product is CASSLDGQGINIQYF.

In this sample, this clonotype turned up once. The CDR3 DNA reads TGTGCCAGCAGTCCCACAGGGGTAGAGACCCAGTACTTC. The encoded protein is CASSPTGVETQYF. The chain uses TRBV12-3 or TRBV12-4 and TRBJ2-5; 7 bases are shared with TRBD1. V lost 5 bases, J lost 4 bases, and 4 bases stayed unmatched. This CDR3 has 13 amino acids.

This clonotype was counted at least ten times. The chain uses TRBV9 and TRBJ2-1, with 12 bases that match TRBD1. CDR1 is SGDLS, CDR2 YYNGEE, per germline. The CDR3 length is 14 residues. The junction had 5 bases not matched to a gene; V was cut back by 5 bases and J by 8 bases. CDR3 sequence: CASRRGTGGDEQFF. The CDR3 nucleotides read TGTGCCAGCAGGCGGGGGACAGGGGGCGATGAGCAGTTCTTC.

This clonotype was observed at least ten times. The CDR3 region has the DNA TGTGCCAGCAGCTTAGAGATGACAGGGTGGAATTCACCCCTCCACTTT. It is translated as CASSLEMTGWNSPLHF. V and J are TRBV11-2 and TRBJ1-6; 7 nucleotides agree with TRBD1. The CDR3 is 16 amino acids. With V trimmed by 0 bases and J by 7 bases, 6 bases remained unmatched. Per the germline V gene, CDR1 is SGHAT and CDR2 is FQNNGV.

This rearrangement joins TRBV12-3 or TRBV12-4 to TRBJ2-7; D unresolved. Trimming removed 1 base at V and 4 bases at J, with 8 bases between. This CDR3 contains 13 residues. The CDR3 loop is CASSLGQEYEQYF. CDR3 coding DNA: TGTGCCAGCAGTTTAGGTCAGGAGTACGAGCAGTACTTC.

As concerns this clonotype: A much larger clone differs from this one at a single base, so this may be a read error. This chain joins TRBV9 and TRBJ2-7; 9 bases are a match to TRBD2. The germline CDR1 and CDR2 sequences are SGDLS and YYNGEE. The CDR3 covers 15 residues. V shed 4 bases and J 7 bases; nucleotides not matched to a gene: 12. CDR3 coding DNA: TGTGCCAGCAGCCCGCGGGTAGCGGGAGCTAGTGAGCAGTACTTC. It encodes CASSPRVAGASEQYF.

This clonotype appeared a few times. This rearrangement joins TRBV4-3 to TRBJ1-4; 8 nucleotides line up with TRBD1. This CDR3 contains 15 residues. J was trimmed by 11 bases and V by 4 bases; bases with no gene match: 12. Germline V CDR1 and CDR2: LGHNA, YSLEER. The CDR3 sequence is CASSRNLRDRTKLFF. DNA for the CDR3: TGCGCCAGCAGCCGAAATCTCCGGGACAGGACCAAACTGTTTTTT.

In its sample, this clonotype was seen many times. The chain has TRBV5-6 and TRBJ1-6; 8 bases match TRBD1. The trim removed 5 bases at V and 7 bases at J, leaving 5 bases unmatched. Per germline, CDR1 SGHDT and CDR2 YYEEEE. The CDR3 is made up of 14 amino acids. The CDR3 loop is CASRRTGQNSPLHF. Written as DNA, the CDR3 is TGTGCCAGCAGGCGGACAGGGCAGAATTCACCCCTCCACTTT.

The table lists this clonotype with a few counts. The rearrangement links TRBV25-1 to TRBJ1-4; 7 positions match TRBD1. The CDR3 contains 15 residues. Germline values: CDR1 MGHDK, CDR2 SYGVNS. After removal of 6 bases from V and 4 bases from J, the junction contained 8 bases not matched to a gene. The CDR3 loop is CASRSRDSYNEKLFF. CDR3 in DNA: TGTGCCAGCAGATCCCGGGACAGCTATAATGAAAAACTGTTTTTT.

This clonotype was found many times. The rearrangement uses TRBV9 and TRBJ1-2; D is unresolved. CDR1 and CDR2 (germline): SGDLS, YYNGEE. This CDR3 is built from 12 residues. V shed 3 bases and J shed 4 bases, with 7 bases lying between them. Here the CDR3 reads CASSASGYGYTF. In DNA, the CDR3 is TGTGCCAGCAGCGCCTCTGGCTATGGCTACACCTTC.

This clonotype was detected many times. The chain couples TRBV12-3 or TRBV12-4 to TRBJ1-1; D perhaps matches TRBD1 (6 bases). CDR3 size: 18 residues. Trimming took off 10 bases at V and 0 bases at J, with 27 bases between the two ends. CDR3 coding DNA: TGTGCCACCCGAGAGCGTCAGGGGCGGGAGGGGTTGAACACTGAAGCTTTCTTT. Translated, it gives CATRERQGREGLNTEAFF.

This clonotype was counted many times. This chain links TRBV7-6 with TRBJ2-1, with D unclear. V lost 0 bases and J 4 bases, leaving 4 bases between the germline ends. Germline-derived CDR1 and CDR2 are SGHVS and FNYEAQ. The CDR3 has 13 amino acids. The CDR3: CASSLAEYNEQFF. CDR3 in DNA: TGTGCCAGCAGCTTAGCGGAGTACAATGAGCAGTTCTTC.

This clonotype occurred many times. The J gene is TRBJ2-1, the V gene TRBV14; 9 bases line up with TRBD1. The germline V gene encodes CDR1 SGHDN and CDR2 FVKESK. The CDR3 covers 16 residues. V dropped 1 base and J dropped 8; count of bases not matched to a gene: 9. In DNA form, the CDR3 reads TGTGCCAGCAGCCAAGGCGGACAGGGGCCCGCGGATGAGCAGTTCTTC. Protein sequence: CASSQGGQGPADEQFF.

There are many counts of this clonotype. The chain combines TRBV20-1 with TRBJ2-7; no definite D call. CDR1 is DFQATT, CDR2 SNEGSKA, per germline (reference sequence). CDR3 length equals 15 residues. V gave up 2 bases and J gave up 4 bases, with 18 bases separating them. The CDR3 loop is CSARQGSQTLYEQYF. CDR3 DNA: TGCAGTGCTAGACAAGGGTCCCAAACTTTATACGAGCAGTACTTC.

This clonotype appeared many times. The rearrangement joins TRBV6-9 to TRBJ2-7; a possible D gene is TRBD1 (5 bases). V lost 3 bases and J 3 bases, leaving 18 bases between the germline ends. In germline, CDR1 is MNHGY, CDR2 SVAAGI. The CDR3 is made up of 16 amino acids. The CDR3 spells CASSYPKSRQIYEQYF. In DNA, the CDR3 is TGTGCCAGCAGTTACCCCAAGTCCCGACAGATCTACGAGCAGTACTTC.

This clonotype has just a few counts. The V call is TRBV29-1, the J call TRBJ1-2; tentative D call: TRBD1 (6 bases). V lost 3 bases to trimming and J lost 6 bases, with 17 bases between them. Germline values: CDR1 SQVTM, CDR2 ANQGSEA. The CDR3 is 14 residues long. For the CDR3, the DNA is TGCAGCGTTGAGACAGGAGATATGGTCCATGGCTACACCTTC. Protein sequence: CSVETGDMVHGYTF.

This clonotype was seen at least ten times. This chain uses TRBV5-1 with TRBJ2-3; TRBD1 agrees at 8 bases. The CDR3 has 14 residues. J gave up 5 bases and V 9 bases, and 11 bases lay outside the gene matches. Germline values: CDR1 SGHRS, CDR2 YFSETQ. CDR3 DNA: TGCGCCACAATCCCGCAGGGGGCGCGAGATACGCAGTATTTT. It encodes CATIPQGARDTQYF.

This chain uses TRBV29-1 with TRBJ2-1, with D possibly called TRBD1 or TRBD2 (5 bases each). Germline CDR1 SQVTM, CDR2 ANQGSEA. This CDR3 spans 16 amino acids. V shed 7 bases and J shed 1 base, with 20 bases lying between them. The CDR3, as DNA: TGCAGCGCTCGCACGCTTGGGACGGTATCCTACAATGAGCAGTTCTTC. It is translated as CSARTLGTVSYNEQFF.

This clonotype appeared many times. The chain employs TRBV28 and TRBJ1-1; D ambiguous. Trimming removed 11 bases from V and 4 bases from J, with 11 bases in between. CDR3 size: 11 residues. Germline V gene sequence: CDR1 MDHEN, CDR2 SYDVKM. CDR3 amino acids: CAAKRGTEAFF. CDR3 nucleotides: TGTGCCGCCAAACGGGGCACTGAAGCTTTCTTT.

In this sample, this clonotype turned up many times. The chain carries TRBV29-1 and TRBJ2-4; tentatively, D is TRBD1 (6 bases). CDR3 length equals 14 residues. Germline V CDR1 and CDR2: SQVTM, ANQGSEA. The V and J ends lost 4 bases and 5 bases respectively, with 15 bases between them. The CDR3, as DNA: TGCAGCGTTGTTCCCGGGACACACCAAAACATTCAGTACTTC. This gives the protein CSVVPGTHQNIQYF.

This clonotype was recorded many times. V gene TRBV7-2 combines with J gene TRBJ2-7; 8 positions agree with TRBD1. J was trimmed by 0 bases and V by 2 bases; bases with no gene match: 3. Per the germline V gene, CDR1 is SGHTA and CDR2 is FQGNSA. This CDR3 is 15 amino acids long. The CDR3 coding sequence is TGTGCCAGCAGCTTACGTACAGGGGGCTCCTACGAGCAGTACTTC. Protein sequence: CASSLRTGGSYEQYF.

The table lists this clonotype with many counts. V is TRBV13 and J is TRBJ1-2; 8 nucleotides line up with TRBD1. Trimming removed 5 bases from V and 4 bases from J; junction bases left unmatched: 3. CDR1 PRHDT and CDR2 FYEKMQ come from the germline V gene (reference sequence). The CDR3 length is 13 residues. CDR3 region: CASSDQGAYGYTF. Written as DNA, the CDR3 is TGTGCCAGCAGCGATCAGGGGGCCTATGGCTACACCTTC.